This TCR beta chain was identified in a study of control samples from healthy donors and cancer patients. Remarks on this clone: Its ends do not fully match the called genes, so a read error is possible.

TCRdb's copy holds only in-frame clones and misses some; the assay was immunoSEQ multiplex PCR. The profile shows under 150,000 clones, over 85% of them singletons. The length of the CDR3 is 12 residues. Germline loops: CDR1 SNHLY, CDR2 FYNNEI. This TCR derives from a man in his fifties or sixties with head and neck cancer. The chain uses TRBV2 and TRBJ2-1, with 8 bases that match TRBD2. The sequenced material came from PBMCs. CDR3 loop: CASSGIREGGLF. The CDR3 DNA sequence: TGTGCCAGCAGCGGCATCCGGGAGGGGGGGCTCTTC.